What follows describes a single T cell receptor (beta chain). This clonotype has a handful of counts. The antigen it recognizes is unknown. A junction boundary mismatches the germline segment, possibly from a read error. The library was produced with 5' RACE. The sequencing machine was an Illumina HiSeq 2500. A second PCR of about 6 to 12 cycles was performed with a sample-barcoded 5' primer and a J-beta primer mix. Each TCR beta cDNA molecule received a unique molecular identifier from a template-switch 5' adaptor carrying 12 random nucleotides. At least 2.5 million CDR3-containing paired-end reads were obtained from each sample. The Mint cDNA synthesis kit, primed by a TRBC-specific oligonucleotide, was used to synthesize first-strand cDNA from all RNA. Following uracil-DNA glycosylase treatment, all cDNA underwent a first 18-cycle PCR with the universal primers M1SS and BC2_uni_R. The authors processed their data as follows. For normalization, 1 million high-quality reads, each with a distinct molecular identifier, were randomly selected from each sample. Instead of being binned into consensus sequences, reads that shared molecular identifiers were thrown out. MiTCR, with a Q25 quality threshold and the strictest error-elimination algorithm, was used for CDR3 identification, clonotype clustering and error correction. A nonparametric unseen species model with Euler transformation was used to estimate lower-bound total TCR beta diversity. The public reads were run again by TCRdb, first through fastp at Q25 and then through MiXCR, and only productive beta chains were kept. When rows share a CDR3 protein, they turn into one entry using the most common DNA and genes. The V and J calls, along with clone size, are taken from TCRdb and not from the paper's own processing. This sample is represented by over a million distinct CDR3 sequences; 20% to 25% of them were singletons. Together, the top ten hold around 0.75% of the sample.

The sample originates from a study of blood T cells in healthy people across ages (dated by TCRdb to 2015 to 2017). For the study in its entirety: Template switching captured roughly one uniquely barcoded TCR beta cDNA molecule per two T cells in model experiments. To track age-related changes in TCR beta repertoire diversity, the study relied on deep sequencing normalized with unique cDNA molecular identifiers. Donors were grouped into four age groups: young (average roughly 16 years), middle-aged (39), aged (approximately 58) and long-lived (just over 80). Using the same blood draw, the study looked at two additional independent replicas of 1 million unique cDNA reads for two donors, one aged 18 to 30 and the other aged 80 or older. Broader findings and caveats from the paper: Compared with the aged group, the long-lived group had more naive CD4+ T cells, fewer expanded clones and increased TCR diversity, a pattern suggesting age selection. The CMV infection status of donors was not known, potentially confounding age-related changes in expanded clonotypes. Conclusive comparison of naive and antigen-experienced compartments was prevented by the profiling of bulk unsorted PBMCs. Estimates of total diversity based on one million sequenced T cells were regarded as lower bounds and as underestimates. Observed TCR beta diversity per million T cells fell roughly linearly with age, and a significant reduction was already apparent by age roughly 40. The percentage of naive T cells measured by flow cytometry correlated strongly with observed TCR beta diversity.

The donors were roughly 39 Caucasian individuals from Russia, aged roughly 6 to 90 years, who were systemically healthy. Each donor gave around 9.9 milliliters of peripheral blood, collected into EDTA-treated Vacutainer tubes. Ficoll-Paque density-gradient centrifugation was used to isolate PBMCs, with at least 6 million per sample. Trizol reagent was used to extract total RNA from PBMCs, with at least 6 micrograms per sample. The percentages of naive CD45RAhigh/CD27high T cells were determined by flow cytometry on a PBMC aliquot from every donor. These records were also assigned to another study, of T cells of mothers and their children. From the second report: Nine systemically healthy Caucasian individuals, comprising three mothers and their six children, were included as donors. cDNA synthesis used all of the extracted RNA, with roughly 1.5 ug of RNA in each 15 ul reaction. In the second PCR, sample barcodes and 2-4 random nucleotides were introduced via the M1S primer. Over 9 million TCR beta CDR3 reads came from each mother, compared with around 3 million reads from each child. Thymic selection shapes the output of TCR recombination in a similar way in related and unrelated pairs, and inherited differences have a minor effect. Normalized repertoire overlap in related mother-child pairs was always slightly higher than in unrelated mother-child pairs, but the difference was never significant. No persistent microchimeric T cell clones were detected, at a sensitivity of 90 to 100 clones per million clonotypes. In the study, deep NGS was used to compare the TCR beta repertoires of mothers and children, and features distinguishing related mother-child pairs from unrelated individuals were sought. On average, the children were about 12 +/- 4 years old, while the mothers were about 40 +/- 4 years old. After adapter ligation was performed with NEBNext reagents, the libraries were sequenced on an Illumina HiSeq 2000 with 100+100 nt paired-end reads. To prevent cross-contamination, the mother and child libraries were prepared a month apart and were sequenced in separate runs. For each donor, between roughly 450,000 and 2,200,000 distinct TCR beta clonotypes were identified. Naive TCR beta clonotypes were estimated from low-frequency clonotypes matched to each donor's FACS-determined naive share, without sorting.

The sequence was obtained from a girl between 2 and 10 years old in good health. The sequencing sample was made of blood.

The DNA sequence reads TGTGCCAGCAGCCGGTCGGGGACAACTAATAAAAAACTGTTTTTT. This codes for CASSRSGTTNKKLFF. In this chain, TRBV3-1 is recombined with TRBJ1-4, with TRBD1 perhaps the D gene, on 6 matching bases. The CDR3 sequence holds 15 residues, the cysteine and phenylalanine included. Solely the CDR3 DNA is kept, with 45 bases framed from the first base. As encoded in the germline V gene (reference sequence), CDR1 is LGHDT while CDR2 is YNNKEL.